One and the same sample provided the 10 T cell receptor beta chains below, sequenced in a study of CD8+ T cells in alopecia areata. RNA extraction and reverse transcription yielded cDNA as sequencing template. Only in-frame clones appear in the TCRdb table, and some are missing; sequencing was by immunoSEQ multiplex PCR. The table lists roughly 65,000 clones, under 55% of them singletons, with 15% to 20% in the top ten. This specimen was CD8+ T cells sorted from blood, taken at week 0. The source of these receptors is a human donor with alopecia areata.

This chain connects TRBV30 to TRBJ2-7; TRBD1 or TRBD2 may be the D gene (5 bases each). The CDR3 length is 13 residues. The V and J ends lost 1 base and 13 bases respectively, with 20 bases between them. Germline CDR1 reads GTSNPN; CDR2 reads SVGIG (reference sequence). CDR3 sequence: CAWSEAGGDAGYF. CDR3 DNA sequence: TGTGCCTGGAGTGAGGCGGGTGGGGACGCAGGTTACTTC.

This clone was counted between two and nine times. This sequence joins TRBV5-5 and TRBJ2-7, with D unresolved. V dropped 1 base and J dropped 2 bases, with 4 bases sitting between them. CDR1 is SGHKS and CDR2 is YYEKEE in the germline V gene (reference sequence). This CDR3 region has 12 residues. The CDR3 sequence is CASSLPPYEQYF. The CDR3 coding sequence is TGTGCCAGCAGCTTGCCGCCCTACGAGCAGTACTTC.

This clone has a single count. The chain combines TRBV5-4 with TRBJ2-3; a possible D gene is TRBD2 (5 bases). The germline V gene has CDR1 SGHNT and CDR2 YYREEE (reference sequence). Trimming cost V 4 bases and J 8 bases, with 17 bases left between them. This CDR3 comprises 14 residues. As DNA, the CDR3 is TGTGCCAGCAGCCCTTACCAGCGGACGGTTACGCAGTATTTT. This sequence encodes CASSPYQRTVTQYF.

This clone was counted between two and nine times. J is TRBJ2-7 and V is TRBV28; TRBD2 matches at 14 bases. J gave up 2 bases and V 2 bases, and 8 bases lay outside the gene matches. This CDR3 contains 18 residues. The V gene's germline CDR1 is MDHEN and CDR2 SYDVKM. DNA of the CDR3: TGTGCCAGCAGTTTAGACCGACTAGCGGGAGGGAAGACCTACGAGCAGTACTTC. Protein sequence: CASSLDRLAGGKTYEQYF.

The V call is TRBV5-4, the J call TRBJ1-2, with D tentatively TRBD1 (6 bases). CDR1 and CDR2 (germline): SGHNT, YYREEE (reference sequence). CDR3 length: 16 amino acids. Trimming removed 3 bases from V and 1 base from J, with 16 bases in between. The DNA of the CDR3 is TGTGCCAGCAGCTCGGGGTTGACAGGCTTTAACTATGGCTACACCTTC. It is translated as CASSSGLTGFNYGYTF.

The chain links TRBV15 to TRBJ1-5; the match to TRBD1 covers 8 bases. Per the germline V gene, CDR1 is LNHNV and CDR2 is YYDKDF (reference sequence). Trimming cost V 0 bases and J 6 bases; bases outside gene matches: 4. The CDR3 runs to 15 residues. In DNA, the CDR3 is TGTGCCACCAGCAGAGACAGGGGGCGAAGTCAGCCCCAGCATTTT. It encodes CATSRDRGRSQPQHF.

This clone was seen repeatedly, ten times or more. The gene calls are TRBV28 and TRBJ2-7; perhaps TRBD1 as D (5 bases). From germline, CDR1 is MDHEN and CDR2 SYDVKM. Between the trimmed V and J ends, which lost 5 bases and 0 bases, there was a span of 11 bases. The CDR3 loop spans 14 amino acids. The CDR3 loop is CASSGDSYSYEQYF. CDR3 nucleotides: TGTGCCAGCAGTGGTGACAGTTACTCCTACGAGCAGTACTTC.

The rearrangement uses TRBV27 and TRBJ2-7, with D uncertain. Germline V gives CDR1 MNHEY, CDR2 SMNVEV (reference sequence). This CDR3 is 14 amino acids long. The V and J ends lost 2 bases and 0 bases respectively, with 8 bases between them. The CDR3 DNA sequence: TGTGCCAGCAGTTTAGCAGGAAGCTCCTACGAGCAGTACTTC. Encoded protein: CASSLAGSSYEQYF.

The chain joins TRBV27 to TRBJ2-1; possibly TRBD1 or TRBD2 for D (5 bases each). The CDR3 is made up of 13 amino acids. Germline lookup yields CDR1 MNHEY and CDR2 SMNVEV (reference sequence). V lost 4 bases and J 6 bases, leaving 10 bases between the germline ends. DNA of the CDR3: TGTGCCAGCAGTTGGGGGAGTTCCAATGAGCAGTTCTTC. Its translation is CASSWGSSNEQFF.

This clone occurred a few times. The chain is built from TRBV29-1 and TRBJ1-2; D remains ambiguous. Germline assignment: CDR1 SQVTM and CDR2 ANQGSEA. This CDR3 is built from 12 residues. V lost 7 bases and J 3 bases, leaving 12 bases between the germline ends. For the CDR3, the DNA is TGCAGCGCCCAGACGGGAGACTATGGCTACACCTTC. Protein: CSAQTGDYGYTF.